The table lists the clone carrying this T cell receptor beta chain with a few counts. Its matching antigen is unknown. Data came from immunoSEQ multiplex PCR; TCRdb stores just in-frame clones and leaves some out. The sample lists approximately 100,000 clones, about 88% occurring once. This sample is drawn from a study of T cell responses to AZD1222 COVID-19 vaccine. Study results and limitations: Increases in Spike-specific TCR breadth and depth were seen after two AZD1222 doses.

The ends were cut back, 6 bases at V and 4 bases at J, with 21 bases in the middle. The CDR3 spans 16 residues. The germline CDR1 and CDR2 sequences are MNHEY and SMNVEV (reference sequence). The TCR was taken from an adult in good health. The chain links TRBV27 to TRBJ1-2; D is ambiguous. The sample in question was peripheral blood, obtained on day 0 of AZD1222 vaccination. Written as DNA, the CDR3 is TGTGCCAGCAGGGGAGGTCCTCACAGACTGGGCTATGGCTACACCTTC. Its translation is CASRGGPHRLGYGYTF.